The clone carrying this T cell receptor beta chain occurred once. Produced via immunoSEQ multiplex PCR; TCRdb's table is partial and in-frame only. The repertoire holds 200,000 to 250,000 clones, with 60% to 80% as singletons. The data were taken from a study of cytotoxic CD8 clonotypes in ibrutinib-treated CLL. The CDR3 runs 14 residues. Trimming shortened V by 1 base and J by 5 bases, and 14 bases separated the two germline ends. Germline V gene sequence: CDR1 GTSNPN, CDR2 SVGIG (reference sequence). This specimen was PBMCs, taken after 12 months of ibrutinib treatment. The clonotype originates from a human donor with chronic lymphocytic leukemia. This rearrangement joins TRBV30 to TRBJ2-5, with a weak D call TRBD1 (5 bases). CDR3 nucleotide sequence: TGTGCCTGGAGTGGGGCCGCAGGGATTGAGACCCAGTACTTC. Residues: CAWSGAAGIETQYF.